This T cell receptor beta chain is drawn from a study of shared clonotypes between healthy human individuals. The assay ran at deep level. Libraries were prepared by immunoSEQ multiplex PCR; TCRdb keeps only in-frame clonotypes and omits some of them. The sample has 2.3 million or so clones, approximately 93% seen once; the top ten hold about 0.37%. Details on this clone: What it binds is unknown.

Germline V gives CDR1 SGHNT, CDR2 YENEEA. The V gene lost 5 bases and the J gene lost 2 bases, with 16 bases spanning the gap. The CDR3 contains 16 residues. Points from the study as a whole: Roughly 4.6% of naive CD4 clonotypes were common to a handful of donors.

The V call is TRBV11-3, the J call TRBJ2-1, with D maybe TRBD2 (6 bases). What was sequenced was naive CD4+ T cells from PBMCs. Subset defined: CD45RA+ positively selected. The receptor was derived from a man aged 18 to 29 in good health. Some clones in this sample may be carry-over from other donors' samples. CDR3 amino acids: CASSQGWRGAYNEQFF. For the CDR3, the DNA is TGTGCCAGCAGCCAGGGCTGGAGGGGCGCCTACAATGAGCAGTTCTTC.